This TCR beta chain was captured in a study of CD8+ T cells in alopecia areata. About the research overall: Tofacitinib ran for 6 to 18 months before 6 months off drug.

With respect to this clone: Its antigen is still unknown.

Overall study results and limits: Sequenced scalp T cells also include alphabeta T cells resident in normal skin.

Investigators isolated RNA and reverse transcribed it into cDNA to act as the sequencing template. Some clones are missing from TCRdb's copy, which holds only in-frame ones; the method was immunoSEQ multiplex PCR. The table lists 140,000 or so clones, 51% of them singletons, with 0.95% to 1% in the top ten. Germline V gene sequence: CDR1 SGHRS, CDR2 YFSETQ. V was pared by 7 bases and J by 5 bases, with 15 bases between. This CDR3 has 13 amino acids. This receptor was obtained from a human donor with alopecia areata. This specimen was CD4+ T cells sorted from blood, taken at week 0. The V and J genes are TRBV5-1 and TRBJ2-5; D gene uncertain. CDR3 region: CASALRSSETQYF. As DNA, the CDR3 is TGCGCCAGCGCTTTAAGGTCTTCGGAGACCCAGTACTTC. Drawing the rest from reference TRBV5-1 and TRBJ2-5, the complete variable domain is KAGVTQTPRYLIKTRGQQVTLSCSPISGHRSVSWYQQTPGQGLQFLFEYFSETQRNKGNFPGRFSGRQFSNSRSEMNVSTLELGDSALYLCASALRSSETQYFGPGTRLLVL.